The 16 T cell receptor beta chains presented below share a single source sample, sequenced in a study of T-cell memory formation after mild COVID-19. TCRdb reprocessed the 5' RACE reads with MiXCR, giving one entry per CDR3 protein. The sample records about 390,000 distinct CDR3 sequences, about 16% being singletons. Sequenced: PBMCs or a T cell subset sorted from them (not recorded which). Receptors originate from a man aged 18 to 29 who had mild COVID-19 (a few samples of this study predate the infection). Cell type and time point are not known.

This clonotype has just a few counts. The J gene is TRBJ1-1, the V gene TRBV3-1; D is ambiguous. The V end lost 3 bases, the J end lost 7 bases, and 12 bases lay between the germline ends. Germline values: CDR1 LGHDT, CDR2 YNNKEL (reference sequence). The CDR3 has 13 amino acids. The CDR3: CASSQGVPSEAFF. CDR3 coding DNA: TGTGCCAGCAGCCAGGGCGTCCCCAGTGAAGCTTTCTTT.

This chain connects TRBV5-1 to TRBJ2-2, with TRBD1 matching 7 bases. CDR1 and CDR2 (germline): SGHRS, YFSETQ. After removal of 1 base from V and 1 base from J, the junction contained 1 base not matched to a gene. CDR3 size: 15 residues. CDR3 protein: CASSLYRGNTGELFF. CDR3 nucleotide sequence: TGCGCCAGCAGCTTGTACAGGGGGAACACCGGGGAGCTGTTTTTT. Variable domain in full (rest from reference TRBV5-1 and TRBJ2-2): KAGVTQTPRYLIKTRGQQVTLSCSPISGHRSVSWYQQTPGQGLQFLFEYFSETQRNKGNFPGRFSGRQFSNSRSEMNVSTLELGDSALYLCASSLYRGNTGELFFGEGSRLTVL.

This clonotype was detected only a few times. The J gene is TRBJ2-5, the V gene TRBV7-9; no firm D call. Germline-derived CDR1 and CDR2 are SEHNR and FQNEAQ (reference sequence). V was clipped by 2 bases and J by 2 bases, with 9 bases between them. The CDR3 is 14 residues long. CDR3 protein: CASSLRNLQETQYF. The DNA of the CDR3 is TGTGCCAGCAGCTTACGGAATCTTCAAGAGACCCAGTACTTC.

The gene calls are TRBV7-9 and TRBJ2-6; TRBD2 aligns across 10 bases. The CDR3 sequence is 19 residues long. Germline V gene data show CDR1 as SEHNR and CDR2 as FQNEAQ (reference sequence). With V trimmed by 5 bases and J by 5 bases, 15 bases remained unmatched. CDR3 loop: CASSPSRASGGIRANVLTF. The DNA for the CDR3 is TGTGCCAGCAGCCCCTCCAGGGCTAGCGGGGGAATTAGGGCCAACGTCCTGACTTTC.

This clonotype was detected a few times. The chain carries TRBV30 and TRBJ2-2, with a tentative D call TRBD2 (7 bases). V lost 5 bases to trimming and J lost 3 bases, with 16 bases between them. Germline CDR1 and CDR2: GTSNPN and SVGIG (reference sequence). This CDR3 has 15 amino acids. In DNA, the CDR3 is TGTGCCTGGGCCCGCGGGGGCTTCGACACCGGGGAGCTGTTTTTT. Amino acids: CAWARGGFDTGELFF.

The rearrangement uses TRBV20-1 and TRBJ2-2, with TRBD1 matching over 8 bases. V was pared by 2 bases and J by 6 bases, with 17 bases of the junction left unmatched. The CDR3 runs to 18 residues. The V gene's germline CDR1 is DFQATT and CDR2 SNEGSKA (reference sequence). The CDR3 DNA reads TGCAGTGCTAGACGTGGCCCACAGGGGGTCTTTTGGGCCGGGGAGCTGTTTTTT. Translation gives CSARRGPQGVFWAGELFF.

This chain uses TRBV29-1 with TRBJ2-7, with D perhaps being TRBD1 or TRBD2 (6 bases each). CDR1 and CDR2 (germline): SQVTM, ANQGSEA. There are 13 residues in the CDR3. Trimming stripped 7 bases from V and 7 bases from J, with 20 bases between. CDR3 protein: CSGATGRWEEQYF. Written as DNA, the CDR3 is TGCAGCGGGGCCACAGGGAGGTGGGAAGAGCAGTACTTC.

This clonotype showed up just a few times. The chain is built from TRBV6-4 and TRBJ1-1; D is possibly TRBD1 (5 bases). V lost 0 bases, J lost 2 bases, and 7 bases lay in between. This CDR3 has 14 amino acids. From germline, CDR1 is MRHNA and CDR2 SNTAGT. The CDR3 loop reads CASSDSGGNTEAFF. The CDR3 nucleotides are TGTGCCAGCAGTGACTCGGGGGGTAACACTGAAGCTTTCTTT.

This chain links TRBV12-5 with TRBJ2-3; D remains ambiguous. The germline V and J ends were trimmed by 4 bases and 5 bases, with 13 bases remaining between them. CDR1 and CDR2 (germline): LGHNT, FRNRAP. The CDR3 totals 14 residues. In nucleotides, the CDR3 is TGTGCTAGTGGTTCTTCTTTCCTTGGAGATACGCAGTATTTT. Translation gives CASGSSFLGDTQYF.

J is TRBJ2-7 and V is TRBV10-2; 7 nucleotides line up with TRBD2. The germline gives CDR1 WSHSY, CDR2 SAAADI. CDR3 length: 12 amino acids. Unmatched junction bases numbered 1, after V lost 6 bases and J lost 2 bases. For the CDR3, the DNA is TGCGCCAGCAGAGGGACTACCTACGAGCAGTACTTC. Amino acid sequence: CASRGTTYEQYF.

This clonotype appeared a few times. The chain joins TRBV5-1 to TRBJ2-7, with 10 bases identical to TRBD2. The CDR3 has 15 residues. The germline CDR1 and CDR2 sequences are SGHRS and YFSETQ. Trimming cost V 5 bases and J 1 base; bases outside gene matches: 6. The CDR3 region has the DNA TGCGCCAGCAGTTATAGCGGGGGGCTTTCCTACGAGCAGTACTTC. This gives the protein CASSYSGGLSYEQYF. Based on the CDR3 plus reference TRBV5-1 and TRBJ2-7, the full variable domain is KAGVTQTPRYLIKTRGQQVTLSCSPISGHRSVSWYQQTPGQGLQFLFEYFSETQRNKGNFPGRFSGRQFSNSRSEMNVSTLELGDSALYLCASSYSGGLSYEQYFGPGTRLTVT.

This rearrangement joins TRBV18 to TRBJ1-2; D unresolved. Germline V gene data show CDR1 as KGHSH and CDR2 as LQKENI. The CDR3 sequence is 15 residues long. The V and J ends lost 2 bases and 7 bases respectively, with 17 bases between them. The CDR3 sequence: CASSPSETVVRGYTF. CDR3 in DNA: TGTGCCAGCTCACCATCAGAAACAGTTGTGCGTGGCTACACCTTC.

The CDR3, as DNA: TGTGCCACCAGCAGAGATCTGCAGGGGCTTCAAGAGACCCAGTACTTC. Protein product: CATSRDLQGLQETQYF. This chain uses TRBV15 with TRBJ2-5; D may be TRBD1 (6 bases). The CDR3 covers 16 residues. V was pared by 0 bases and J by 2 bases, with 13 bases between. Germline V gives CDR1 LNHNV, CDR2 YYDKDF (reference sequence).

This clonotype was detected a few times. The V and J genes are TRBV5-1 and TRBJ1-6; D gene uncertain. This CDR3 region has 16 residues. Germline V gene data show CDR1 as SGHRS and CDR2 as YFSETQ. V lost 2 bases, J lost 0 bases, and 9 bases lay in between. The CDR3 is CASSFGESSYNSPLHF. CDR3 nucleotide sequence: TGCGCCAGCAGCTTCGGTGAGAGCTCCTATAATTCACCCCTCCACTTT.

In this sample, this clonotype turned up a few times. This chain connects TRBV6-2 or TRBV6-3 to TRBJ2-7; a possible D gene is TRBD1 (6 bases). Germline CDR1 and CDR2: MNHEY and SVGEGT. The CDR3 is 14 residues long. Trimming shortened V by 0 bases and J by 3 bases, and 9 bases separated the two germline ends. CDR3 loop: CASSYSGGRYEQYV. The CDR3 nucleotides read TGTGCCAGCAGTTACTCTGGGGGCCGCTACGAGCAGTACGTC.

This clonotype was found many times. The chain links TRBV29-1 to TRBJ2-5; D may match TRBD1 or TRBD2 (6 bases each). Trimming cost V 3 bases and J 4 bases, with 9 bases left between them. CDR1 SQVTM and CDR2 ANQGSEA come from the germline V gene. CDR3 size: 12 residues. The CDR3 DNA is TGCAGCGTTGATAAGGGGGGAGAGACCCAGTACTTC. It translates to CSVDKGGETQYF.